These 7 T cell receptor beta chains were sequenced from one sample in a study of beta chain features in type 1 diabetes. Isolated RNA was reverse transcribed in full, so expressed TCRB transcripts were sequenced. The table came from immunoSEQ multiplex PCR; TCRdb's copy has only in-frame clones and leaves some out. The sample yields about 320,000 clones, about 14% seen once. The sequenced sample was central memory CD4+ T cells from blood. The receptors here all came from a man aged 25 to 40 in good health.

The sample holds a few counts of this clone. The chain combines TRBV2 with TRBJ2-7; D not certain. The CDR3 totals 12 residues. In germline, CDR1 is SNHLY, CDR2 FYNNEI. Between the trimmed V and J ends, which lost 7 bases and 3 bases, there was a span of 10 bases. DNA for the CDR3: TGTGCCAGCACTATAGAGCACTACGAGCAGTACTTC. This gives the protein CASTIEHYEQYF.

The chain recombines TRBV5-6 with TRBJ2-5, with 9 nucleotides matching TRBD2. The CDR3 sequence is 14 residues long. Trimming at V came to 7 bases and at J to 1 base, leaving 5 bases not matched to a gene. Per germline, CDR1 SGHDT and CDR2 YYEEEE. In DNA, the CDR3 is TGTGCCAGCCGACGGACTAGCGTCCAAGAGACCCAGTACTTC. Protein: CASRRTSVQETQYF.

This clone appeared many times. Other DNA variants within this sample encode the same CDR3. J is TRBJ2-5 and V is TRBV7-3; 7 bases align to TRBD2. The trim removed 5 bases at V and 4 bases at J, leaving 4 bases unmatched. CDR3 length: 13 amino acids. Germline CDR1 and CDR2: SGHTA and FQGTGA. CDR3 loop: CASSLREGETQYF. The CDR3 coding sequence is TGTGCCAGCAGCCTCAGGGAGGGAGAGACCCAGTACTTC.

There are a few counts of this clone. The chain recombines TRBV12-5 with TRBJ1-5, with no clear D. This CDR3 is built from 18 residues. CDR1 and CDR2 from the germline V gene are LGHNT and FRNRAP. V dropped 6 bases and J dropped 1 base, with 22 bases sitting between them. The CDR3 coding sequence is TGTGCTAGTGGCGCAATCTCTACCGGCCCAAGAAGCAATCAGCCCCAGCATTTT. Its protein is CASGAISTGPRSNQPQHF.

The rearrangement joins TRBV7-2 to TRBJ2-1, with TRBD2 identical over 7 bases. The V gene's germline CDR1 is SGHTA and CDR2 FQGNSA. Trimming removed 6 bases from V and 5 bases from J; junction bases left unmatched: 10. This CDR3 contains 15 residues. In DNA form, the CDR3 reads TGTGCCAGCAGTTTGGGCGGGAGCCTCAACAATGAGCAGTTCTTC. Protein sequence: CASSLGGSLNNEQFF.

This clone showed up just once. V usage is TRBV5-4 and J usage is TRBJ2-3, with 10 nucleotides matching TRBD1. With V trimmed by 4 bases and J by 1 base, 9 bases remained unmatched. CDR3 length equals 17 residues. Germline values: CDR1 SGHNT, CDR2 YYREEE (reference sequence). CDR3 coding DNA: TGTGCCAGCAGCCGCGCGCCGACAGGGGGCGGCACAGATACGCAGTATTTT. The encoded protein is CASSRAPTGGGTDTQYF.

This clone was seen a handful of times. This chain joins TRBV28 and TRBJ1-2; the D gene is possibly TRBD1 (6 bases). This CDR3 contains 12 residues. The ends were cut back, 6 bases at V and 8 bases at J, with 13 bases in the middle. Germline CDR1 and CDR2: MDHEN and SYDVKM. CDR3 coding DNA: TGTGCCAGCAGCTCGCAGGGGTTCGGCTACACCTTC. It yields the protein CASSSQGFGYTF.